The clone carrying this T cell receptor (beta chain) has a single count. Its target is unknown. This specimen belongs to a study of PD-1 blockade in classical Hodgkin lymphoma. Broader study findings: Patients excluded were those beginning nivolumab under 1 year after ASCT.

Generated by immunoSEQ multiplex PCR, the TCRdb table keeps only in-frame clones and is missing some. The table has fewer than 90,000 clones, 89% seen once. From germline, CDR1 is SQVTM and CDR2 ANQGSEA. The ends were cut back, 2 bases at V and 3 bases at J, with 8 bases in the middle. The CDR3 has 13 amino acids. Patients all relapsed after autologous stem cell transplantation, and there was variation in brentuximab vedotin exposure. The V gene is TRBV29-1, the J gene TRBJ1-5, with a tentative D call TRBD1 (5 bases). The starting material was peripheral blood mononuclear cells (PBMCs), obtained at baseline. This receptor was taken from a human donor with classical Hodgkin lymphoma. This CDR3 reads CSVEWGDNQPQHF. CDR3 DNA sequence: TGCAGCGTTGAATGGGGGGACAATCAGCCCCAGCATTTT.